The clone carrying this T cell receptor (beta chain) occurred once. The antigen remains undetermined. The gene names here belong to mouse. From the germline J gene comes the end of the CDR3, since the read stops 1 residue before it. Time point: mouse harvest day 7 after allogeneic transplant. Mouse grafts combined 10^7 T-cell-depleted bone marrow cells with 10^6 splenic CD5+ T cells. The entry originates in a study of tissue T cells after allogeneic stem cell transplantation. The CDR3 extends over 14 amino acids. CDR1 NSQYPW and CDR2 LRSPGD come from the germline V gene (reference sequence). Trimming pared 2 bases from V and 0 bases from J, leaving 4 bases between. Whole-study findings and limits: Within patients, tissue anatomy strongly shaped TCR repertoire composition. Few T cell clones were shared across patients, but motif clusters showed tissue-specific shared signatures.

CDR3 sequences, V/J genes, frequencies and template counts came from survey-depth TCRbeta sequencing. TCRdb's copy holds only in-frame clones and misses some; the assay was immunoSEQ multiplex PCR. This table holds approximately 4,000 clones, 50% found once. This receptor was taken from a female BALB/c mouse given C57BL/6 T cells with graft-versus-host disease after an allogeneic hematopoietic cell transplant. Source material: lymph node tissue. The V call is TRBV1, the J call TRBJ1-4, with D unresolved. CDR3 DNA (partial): TGCACCTGCAGTGCACAGGTTTCCAACGAAAGATTATTT. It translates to CTCSAQVSNERLF. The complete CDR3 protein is CTCSAQVSNERLFF.